This T cell receptor (beta chain) appears in the sequencing data of a study of blood T cells in healthy people across ages. This clonotype appeared many times. Its specificity is not known. With each sample, at least 5 micrograms of total RNA were extracted. Points from the study as a whole: Naive T cell percentage showed a strong correlation with TCR beta diversity.

The CDR3 length is 13 residues. Germline V gene lookup returns CDR1 SQVTM and CDR2 ANQGSEA. Unmatched junction bases numbered 9, after V lost 4 bases and J lost 6 bases. The second PCR ran about 6 to 12 cycles with a sample-barcoded 5' primer and J-beta primers. TCRdb reprocessed the 5' RACE reads via MiXCR and lists one record per CDR3 protein. The sample includes about a million distinct CDR3 sequences, about 48% of them seen just once. Sequenced input: blood. The chain links TRBV29-1 to TRBJ2-7; 7 bases are shared with TRBD1. The clonotype comes from a man aged 25 to 45 in good health. The CDR3 DNA is TGCAGCGTTGTAGGGCAGGGGGTAACCGAGCAGTACTTC. Protein: CSVVGQGVTEQYF.